This T cell receptor (beta chain) was identified during a study of tumor-infiltrating lymphocytes in primary liver carcinoma. Constant-region priming of approximately 500 ng total RNA yielded TCR beta cDNA. Slightly modified ARM-PCR with three nested multiplex PCR rounds yielded TCR beta libraries. TRBV1-TRBV30 forward primers paired with a C-beta reverse primer drove the first two PCR rounds, 10 cycles each. TCRdb re-analysed the multiplex PCR reads in MiXCR, keeping a single row per CDR3 protein. The sample shows 100,000 or so distinct CDR3 sequences, about two thirds of them seen only once. This clonotype has only one observation. Its antigen is unknown. Without the conserved terminal phenylalanine or tryptophan, this CDR3 likely stems from a read error. Study-wide results and limits: There were only about 7.5-25% of top clones found in all five tumor regions.

Germline V lookup: CDR1 SGHAT, CDR2 FQNNGV. The CDR3 is 12 amino acids. Without any cell sorting, roughly 20-32 mg of bulk tissue yielded co-extracted RNA and DNA. Every tumor specimen contained over 85% viable tumor cells. This TCR was sampled from a woman aged 60-70 years with primary liver carcinoma and hepatitis B virus infection. V is TRBV11-2 and J is TRBJ2-2; a possible D gene is TRBD2 (6 bases). The sequencing input was liver tumor tissue from sampling region 2. Subset indicated: tumor region T2, inferior pole. CDR3 DNA sequence: TGTGCCAGCAGTTTCTGGGGCGGGGCGCTGTTTTCT. Its translation: CASSFWGGALFS.